A selection of T cell receptor beta chains follows, all from one sample in a study of cytomegalovirus exposure and HLA in healthy donors. Assay: immunoSEQ multiplex PCR; the TCRdb copy retains only in-frame clones and omits some. The sample has 160,000 or so clones; about four fifths are singletons. The sequenced sample consisted of PBMCs. Receptors originate from a male donor in good health and CMV-seropositive. Both conserved end residues are part of each CDR3.

TRBV30	TRBJ1-2	CAWSVPGRASGGYTF
TRBV7-7	TRBJ2-3	CASSSGQGGTDTQYF
TRBV5-1	TRBJ2-3	CASSFQSLSGANIDTQYF
TRBV30	TRBJ2-2	CAWTFGGELFF
TRBV7-8	TRBJ1-2	CASSLGDTGDYGYTF
TRBV20-1	TRBJ1-1	CSARQGSRAFF
TRBV9	TRBJ1-2	CASSLKGLALDYGYTF
TRBV5-1	TRBJ2-1	CASSNLKTSGRPTDSYNEQFF
TRBV15	TRBJ2-5	CATSIPGTSGKTQYF
TRBV7-2	TRBJ2-7	CASSLGGTKYEQYF
TRBV5-1	TRBJ2-3	CASRRTDTQYF
TRBV27	TRBJ1-4	CASSSRPGQGDELFF
TRBV5-4	TRBJ2-2	CASSNNRDGGELFF
TRBV5-1	TRBJ2-5	CASSLARGSETQYF
TRBV7-9	TRBJ1-1	CASGSRAARNTEAFF
TRBV11-2	TRBJ1-4	CASSLETGGWSEKLFF
TRBV5-4	TRBJ2-1	CASTLRTSRYNEQFF
TRBV6-6	TRBJ1-6	CASSQLTGNNSPLHF
TRBV7-9	TRBJ1-1	CASSLGQGGLTEAFF
TRBV5-1	TRBJ2-7	CASSLDITEQYF
TRBV5-6	TRBJ1-1	CASRHDRAGTEAFF
TRBV4-3	TRBJ2-1	CASSQEVAASSYNEQFF
TRBV5-4	TRBJ2-7	CASSPRDRRTYEQYF
TRBV6-5	TRBJ1-2	CASSYEGRGYTF
TRBV7-9	TRBJ1-1	CASRSRDRLNTEAFF
TRBV4-3	TRBJ2-1	CASSQDTAGTGSYNEQFF
TRBV11-2	TRBJ2-7	CASSHVERARSHEQYF
TRBV7-6	TRBJ2-1	CASSTAGGIYNEQFF
TRBV11-2	TRBJ2-7	CASSPPSSYEQYF
TRBV10-1	TRBJ2-1	CASTNGLNNEQFF
TRBV14	TRBJ1-2	CASSRITGPYGYTF
TRBV14	TRBJ2-7	CASSPLLWPQYF
TRBV19	TRBJ2-7	CASRDRGTYEQYF
TRBV7-2	TRBJ2-3	CASSPGTGFTDTQYF
TRBV19	TRBJ1-5	CASTHGGRFNQPQHF
TRBV7-8	TRBJ2-7	CASSPPTSRAYEQYF
TRBV28	TRBJ2-1	CASSIPSSYNEQFF
TRBV6-6	TRBJ2-2	CASTQTSGFTGELFF
TRBV25-1	TRBJ2-5	CASRRDRGHVETQYF
TRBV6-1	TRBJ2-1	CASREPLSVFYNEQFF
TRBV28	TRBJ1-5	CASSLPGTGGGNQPQHF
TRBV29-1	TRBJ1-4	CSARYPDEKLFF
TRBV7-2	TRBJ1-4	CASSLDPGQWEKLFF
TRBV4-3	TRBJ1-4	CASSQDLGRGSTNEKLFF
TRBV19	TRBJ1-2	CASTEQGGYTYGYTF
TRBV19	TRBJ1-5	CASSIGQNQPQHF
TRBV10-1	TRBJ2-7	CASSESSGPFHAEQYF
TRBV7-9	TRBJ1-1	CASSPGGGTEAFF
TRBV9	TRBJ1-2	CASSVEGMGAGYTF
TRBV7-8	TRBJ2-5	CASWTRGAGETQYF
TRBV5-1	TRBJ2-5	CASSPGLAGGVETQYF
TRBV19	TRBJ2-7	CASSAVGATYEQYF
TRBV28	TRBJ2-3	CASVGGRMNTQYF
TRBV27	TRBJ2-1	CASSLDGRVSYNEQFF
TRBV6-6	TRBJ2-7	CASSYRGSSTYEQYF
TRBV27	TRBJ2-2	CASSSGTNTGELFF
TRBV19	TRBJ2-7	CASSTQPGQGSEQYF
TRBV14	TRBJ1-2	CASSQEQGRGYTF
TRBV4-1	TRBJ2-5	CASSQVGGGVETQYF
TRBV9	TRBJ2-1	CASSGGGRLYNEQFF